This passage covers 29 T cell receptor beta chains from one sample sequenced in a study of blood T cell repertoires in COVID-19. Sequencing was performed with immunoSEQ multiplex PCR; in TCRdb, only in-frame clones are kept and a portion is missing. Found here are more than 80,000 clones, 70% to 75% of them singletons; the top ten hold roughly 0.86%. The material sequenced was peripheral blood. The receptor set was obtained from a human donor with acute or convalescent COVID-19. The donor label of this sample is uncertain.

This chain connects TRBV2 to TRBJ1-2; D is perhaps TRBD1 (6 bases). This CDR3 contains 14 residues. Trimming took 6 bases from V and 0 from J, leaving 11 bases between them. Germline CDR1 is SNHLY and CDR2 is FYNNEI. As DNA, the CDR3 is TGTGCCAGCAGACAGGGAGGGACTAACTATGGCTACACCTTC. Residues: CASRQGGTNYGYTF.

The rearrangement uses TRBV7-8 and TRBJ1-5; possibly TRBD1 for D (6 bases). The CDR3 runs 15 residues. V lost 5 bases, J lost 4 bases, and 15 bases lay in between. Germline V gene data show CDR1 as SGHVS and CDR2 as FQNEAQ. CDR3 sequence reads: CASSPQGGGNQPQHF. The CDR3 DNA sequence: TGTGCCAGCAGCCCACAGGGCGGCGGAAATCAGCCCCAGCATTTT.

The chain links TRBV11-2 to TRBJ2-2; D is undetermined. Per germline, CDR1 SGHAT and CDR2 FQNNGV. Trimming took 0 bases from V and 2 from J, leaving 13 bases between them. CDR3 length: 17 amino acids. In DNA, the CDR3 is TGTGCCAGCAGCTTAGATTGGGCAGAGAGCAACACCGGGGAGCTGTTTTTT. This codes for CASSLDWAESNTGELFF.

This clone occurred a few times. The genes are TRBV30 and TRBJ2-2; 7 nucleotides align to TRBD1. Trimming took 4 bases from V and 4 from J; bases not matched to a gene: 9. The CDR3 contains 15 residues. The germline CDR1 and CDR2 sequences are GTSNPN and SVGIG (reference sequence). The CDR3: CAWKGADTPTGELFF. CDR3 DNA: TGTGCCTGGAAGGGGGCGGACACTCCCACCGGGGAGCTGTTTTTT.

A note on this clone: The junction does not match germline at one end; this may be a read error. The rearrangement links TRBV7-7 to TRBJ2-5, with 8 positions matching TRBD1. This CDR3 is built from 14 residues. From germline, CDR1 is SSHAT and CDR2 FNYEAQ (reference sequence). The CDR3 nucleotides are TGTGCTAGCAGCCCAACCGGGACAGGAGAGACCCAGTACTTC. Protein: CASSPTGTGETQYF.

V gene TRBV9 combines with J gene TRBJ2-2, with 9 bases that match TRBD1. The germline V gene has CDR1 SGDLS and CDR2 YYNGEE. This CDR3 is 14 amino acids long. J gave up 6 bases and V 4 bases, and 4 bases lay outside the gene matches. The CDR3 reads CASSPRQGAGELFF. CDR3 DNA: TGTGCCAGCAGCCCTCGACAGGGGGCCGGGGAGCTGTTTTTT.

The genes are TRBV30 and TRBJ1-2; unclear D gene. The CDR3 extends over 11 amino acids. The germline gives CDR1 GTSNPN, CDR2 SVGIG (reference sequence). Trimming took off 1 base at V and 5 bases at J, with 5 bases between the two ends. CDR3 protein: CAWSALYGYTF. Written as DNA, the CDR3 is TGTGCCTGGAGTGCCCTATATGGCTACACCTTC.

In this sample, this clone turned up once. The chain links TRBV5-1 to TRBJ2-1, with D possibly being TRBD1 (6 bases). The CDR3 is made up of 15 amino acids. V lost 4 bases and J lost 15, with 26 bases in between. Germline V CDR1 and CDR2: SGHRS, YFSETQ. The CDR3 coding sequence is TGCGCCAGCAGCCCGGGCCCCTCAGGGGTAGGTAAGACGTTCTTC. Protein: CASSPGPSGVGKTFF. The full variable domain, with the rest looked up from reference TRBV5-1 and TRBJ2-1, is KAGVTQTPRYLIKTRGQQVTLSCSPISGHRSVSWYQQTPGQGLQFLFEYFSETQRNKGNFPGRFSGRQFSNSRSEMNVSTLELGDSALYLCASSPGPSGVGKTFFGPGTRLTVL.

This clone was seen only a few times. The chain links TRBV5-1 to TRBJ1-4, with no clear D. There are 17 residues in the CDR3. Germline loops: CDR1 SGHRS, CDR2 YFSETQ. Trimming shortened V by 2 bases and J by 0 bases, and 14 bases separated the two germline ends. DNA of the CDR3: TGCGCCAGCAGCTTTTCGGGTTCTGGGTCAACTAATGAAAAACTGTTTTTT. This codes for CASSFSGSGSTNEKLFF. The full variable domain, with the rest looked up from reference TRBV5-1 and TRBJ1-4, is KAGVTQTPRYLIKTRGQQVTLSCSPISGHRSVSWYQQTPGQGLQFLFEYFSETQRNKGNFPGRFSGRQFSNSRSEMNVSTLELGDSALYLCASSFSGSGSTNEKLFFGSGTQLSVL.

This sequence joins TRBV7-2 and TRBJ2-3, with 12 bases matching TRBD2. From germline, CDR1 is SGHTA and CDR2 FQGNSA. The CDR3 length is 17 residues. J lost 0 bases, V lost 7 bases, and 8 bases had no gene match. The CDR3 is CASTRTSGVTSTDTQYF. The DNA for the CDR3 is TGTGCCAGCACACGGACTAGCGGGGTTACCAGCACAGATACGCAGTATTTT.

The rearrangement uses TRBV5-4 and TRBJ2-2; 7 nucleotides align to TRBD1. The CDR3 sequence is 13 residues long. The J segment lost 6 bases and the V segment lost 5 bases, leaving 4 bases of the junction unmatched. Germline lookup yields CDR1 SGHNT and CDR2 YYREEE (reference sequence). DNA for the CDR3: TGTGCCAGCAGGCGACAGGGCGCCGGGGAGCTGTTTTTT. Protein product: CASRRQGAGELFF. Full variable domain (outside the CDR3, taken from reference TRBV5-4 and TRBJ2-2): ETGVTQSPTHLIKTRGQQVTLRCSSQSGHNTVSWYQQALGQGPQFIFQYYREEENGRGNFPPRFSGLQFPNYSSELNVNALELDDSALYLCASRRQGAGELFFGEGSRLTVL.

V and J are TRBV13 and TRBJ2-5; TRBD2 matches 9 bases. Losses at the gene ends were 1 base for V and 4 bases for J; bases not matched to a gene: 4. There are 15 residues in the CDR3. CDR1 and CDR2 (germline): PRHDT, FYEKMQ (reference sequence). This chain's CDR3 is CASSLVAGGRETQYF. The CDR3 region has the DNA TGTGCCAGCAGCTTAGTTGCGGGGGGGCGAGAGACCCAGTACTTC.

This clone was recorded a few times. The V call is TRBV7-8, the J call TRBJ2-2, with 9 bases aligning to TRBD1. The CDR3 totals 14 residues. V dropped 5 bases and J dropped 5; count of bases not matched to a gene: 3. Germline V gene lookup returns CDR1 SGHVS and CDR2 FQNEAQ. The CDR3 is CASSKGQGTGELFF. CDR3 sequence (DNA): TGTGCCAGCAGCAAAGGACAGGGGACCGGGGAGCTGTTTTTT.

This sequence joins TRBV6-1 and TRBJ1-2; D is uncertain. Germline CDR1 is MNHNS and CDR2 is SASEGT. The germline V and J ends were trimmed by 0 bases and 7 bases, with 12 bases remaining between them. The length of the CDR3 is 14 residues. The CDR3 region has the DNA TGTGCCAGCAGTGAAGCTTCCCAAATACTTGGCTACACCTTC. Its translation is CASSEASQILGYTF.

The J gene is TRBJ2-4, the V gene TRBV10-2; 8 bases fit TRBD1. The CDR3 covers 15 residues. CDR1 and CDR2 from the germline V gene are WSHSY and SAAADI. Losses at the gene ends were 6 bases for V and 0 bases for J; bases not matched to a gene: 4. The CDR3 region has the DNA TGCGCCAGCAGCGGACAGGGAGCAGCCAAAAACATTCAGTACTTC. As protein: CASSGQGAAKNIQYF.

The chain carries TRBV5-1 and TRBJ1-2, with TRBD1 identical over 8 bases. Germline assignment: CDR1 SGHRS and CDR2 YFSETQ. The CDR3 runs 14 residues. V shed 2 bases and J 8 bases; nucleotides not matched to a gene: 8. Written as DNA, the CDR3 is TGCGCCAGCAGCTTAGACAGGGGAAGTTCAGGCTACACCTTC. Residues: CASSLDRGSSGYTF.

This chain uses TRBV5-1 with TRBJ2-2; 7 bases are a match to TRBD2. CDR1 and CDR2 from the germline V gene are SGHRS and YFSETQ. With 4 bases clipped from V and 1 base from J, the junction kept 1 base outside the gene matches. CDR3 size: 14 residues. CDR3 residues: CASSTGGNTGELFF. The CDR3 nucleotides are TGCGCCAGCAGCACGGGGGGGAACACCGGGGAGCTGTTTTTT.

The chain combines TRBV20-1 with TRBJ2-3; possibly TRBD1 for D (5 bases). The CDR3 contains 11 residues. Germline V gene lookup returns CDR1 DFQATT and CDR2 SNEGSKA (reference sequence). Trimming removed 4 bases from V and 3 bases from J, with 5 bases in between. CDR3 residues: CSATGTDTQYF. The DNA for the CDR3 is TGCAGTGCTACAGGGACAGATACGCAGTATTTT.

This clone appeared a few times. This sequence joins TRBV3-1 (or the pseudogene TRBV3-2) and TRBJ2-1, with D perhaps matching TRBD2 (6 bases). V lost 2 bases to trimming and J lost 5 bases, with 7 bases between them. CDR3 size: 13 residues. Germline V gene lookup returns CDR1 LGHDT and CDR2 YNNKEL (reference sequence). CDR3 in amino acids: CASSQWEDNEQFF. CDR3 sequence (DNA): TGTGCCAGCAGCCAATGGGAGGACAATGAGCAGTTCTTC.

This clone was counted a few times. The CDR3 spells CASSQTVSYEQYF. The CDR3 coding sequence is TGTGCCAGCAGCCAGACAGTCTCCTACGAGCAGTACTTC. This chain joins TRBV3-1 (or the pseudogene TRBV3-2) and TRBJ2-7; perhaps TRBD1 as D (5 bases). The germline gives CDR1 LGHDT, CDR2 YNNKEL (reference sequence). V lost 3 bases and J lost 0, with 6 bases in between. This CDR3 is 13 amino acids long.

The chain couples TRBV28 to TRBJ1-2; maybe TRBD1 (5 bases). The CDR3 is made up of 14 amino acids. The V gene lost 6 bases and the J gene lost 5 bases, with 16 bases spanning the gap. Germline assignment: CDR1 MDHEN and CDR2 SYDVKM. The CDR3, as DNA: TGTGCCAGCAGACCGACAGCTTCTGTATATGGCTACACCTTC. Translation: CASRPTASVYGYTF.

This rearrangement joins TRBV29-1 to TRBJ2-3, with D unresolved. Germline V gives CDR1 SQVTM, CDR2 ANQGSEA. Trimming left V 6 bases short and J 6 bases short, with 16 bases between. The CDR3 sequence is 13 residues long. The CDR3 DNA reads as TGCAGCGTCCCCCTTACCGTTCGGGATACGCAGTATTTT. Translation: CSVPLTVRDTQYF.

The CDR3 DNA reads as TGTGCCAGCAGCGTAGACAGGGTCAATGAGCAGTTCTTC. Residues: CASSVDRVNEQFF. The rearrangement uses TRBV5-8 and TRBJ2-1, with 7 bases fitting TRBD1. This CDR3 is built from 13 residues. Trimming took 4 bases from V and 6 from J; bases not matched to a gene: 4. Germline V gene lookup returns CDR1 SGHTS and CDR2 YDEGEE. Full variable domain (missing parts from reference TRBV5-8 and TRBJ2-1): EAGVTQSPTHLIKTRGQQATLRCSPISGHTSVYWYQQALGLGLQFLLWYDEGEERNRGNFPPRFSGRQFPNYSSELNVNALELEDSALYLCASSVDRVNEQFFGPGTRLTVL.

The CDR3 loop is CASSPPGASGVYNEQFF. Written as DNA, the CDR3 is TGCGCCAGCAGCCCCCCTGGGGCTAGCGGGGTCTACAATGAGCAGTTCTTC. This sequence joins TRBV5-1 and TRBJ2-1; 9 bases fit TRBD2. Germline assignment: CDR1 SGHRS and CDR2 YFSETQ. Trimming removed 4 bases from V and 3 bases from J; junction bases left unmatched: 11. The CDR3 spans 17 residues.

The J gene is TRBJ1-5, the V gene TRBV5-5, with D unresolved. CDR3 length: 14 residues. The ends were cut back, 0 bases at V and 4 bases at J, with 8 bases in the middle. The germline V gene has CDR1 SGHKS and CDR2 YYEKEE (reference sequence). This chain's CDR3 is CASSLVPANQPQHF. The CDR3 region has the DNA TGTGCCAGCAGCTTGGTACCAGCGAATCAGCCCCAGCATTTT. The full variable domain, with the rest looked up from reference TRBV5-5 and TRBJ1-5, is DAGVTQSPTHLIKTRGQQVTLRCSPISGHKSVSWYQQVLGQGPQFIFQYYEKEERGRGNFPDRFSARQFPNYSSELNVNALLLGDSALYLCASSLVPANQPQHFGDGTRLSIL.

CDR3 bases: TGTGCCAGCAGCTCCGGGGGGGCCAACACCGGGGAGCTGTTTTTT. It codes for CASSSGGANTGELFF. V gene TRBV11-2 combines with J gene TRBJ2-2, with TRBD2 matching 8 bases. The CDR3 is 15 amino acids. In germline, CDR1 is SGHAT, CDR2 FQNNGV. Unmatched junction bases numbered 3, after V lost 4 bases and J lost 2 bases.

This clone came up many times. The chain has TRBV7-6 and TRBJ2-2; unclear D gene. Germline CDR1 SGHVS, CDR2 FNYEAQ. The CDR3 has 13 residues. V was trimmed by 2 bases and J by 6 bases, leaving 7 bases between them. This CDR3 is CASSLFAAGELFF. In DNA, the CDR3 is TGTGCCAGCAGCTTATTCGCAGCCGGGGAGCTGTTTTTT.

This clone was detected a few times. The genes are TRBV12-5 and TRBJ2-3, with TRBD2 matching 13 bases. J was trimmed by 6 bases and V by 6 bases; bases with no gene match: 9. The germline CDR1 and CDR2 sequences are LGHNT and FRNRAP. The CDR3 covers 16 residues. The CDR3 DNA follows: TGTGCTAGTGGGACCGGACTAGCGGGGGTTTCCGATACGCAGTATTTT. Protein product: CASGTGLAGVSDTQYF.

The chain employs TRBV6-6 and TRBJ2-7, with D maybe TRBD1 (6 bases). The CDR3 length is 12 residues. Germline V gene lookup returns CDR1 MNHNY and CDR2 SVGAGI (reference sequence). V lost 6 bases, J lost 4 bases, and 10 bases lay in between. The CDR3 coding sequence is TGTGCCAGCAGATCCGGACAGTACGAGCAGTACTTC. Its protein product is CASRSGQYEQYF.